A single TCR beta chain is shown here with its context. The sample belongs to a study of blood T cell repertoires in COVID-19. Background on the study: Sites in the United States, Italy and Spain provided acute and convalescent COVID-19 samples. The analysed material was cDNA or gDNA that came from T cells, B-cell-depleted T cells, or PBMCs.

Germline V gene lookup returns CDR1 SGHAT and CDR2 FQNNGV. V was shortened by 5 bases and J by 0 bases, with 14 bases between the two germline ends. CDR3 length: 17 amino acids. Authors' analysis steps: For nucleated cells, counts were estimated from reference gene primer amplification. Clones were sequenced by immunoSEQ multiplex PCR, and TCRdb holds only the in-frame ones, with some missing. The V and J calls and clone size come from that table; D and trimming were worked out from the DNA. Of 40,000 to 50,000 clones detected, roughly 89% appear once; the ten largest clones hold roughly 0.37%. The chain combines TRBV11-2 with TRBJ1-6; tentatively, D is TRBD1 (6 bases). The sample consisted of peripheral blood. The sequence was collected from a human donor in a cohort sampled during active COVID-19. The CDR3, as DNA: TGTGCCAGCAGCGATGGACAGTCGAGCTCCTATAATTCACCCCTCCACTTT. As protein: CASSDGQSSSYNSPLHF.